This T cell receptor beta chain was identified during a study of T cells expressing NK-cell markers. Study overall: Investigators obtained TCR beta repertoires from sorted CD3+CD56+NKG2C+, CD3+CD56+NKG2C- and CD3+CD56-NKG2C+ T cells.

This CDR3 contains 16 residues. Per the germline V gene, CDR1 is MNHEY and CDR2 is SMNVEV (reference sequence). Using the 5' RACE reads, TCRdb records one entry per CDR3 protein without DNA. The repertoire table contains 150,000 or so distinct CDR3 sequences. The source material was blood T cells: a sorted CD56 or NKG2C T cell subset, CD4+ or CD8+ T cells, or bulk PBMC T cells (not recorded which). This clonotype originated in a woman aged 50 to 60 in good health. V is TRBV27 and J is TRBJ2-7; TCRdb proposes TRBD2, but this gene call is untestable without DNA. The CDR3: CASSPPGLGYDHEQYF.